One sample yielded the 15 T cell receptor beta chains listed below, sequenced in a study of shared clonotypes between healthy human individuals (dated by TCRdb to about 2020). The library was prepared using the immunoSEQ multiplex PCR assay. Here the immuneACCESS table is served through TCRdb, limited to in-frame sequences with V and J called. Missing clones are a known gap in these copies; in checked studies unresolved V genes cover under half, and the rest lacks a known reason. Recorded for this sample are around 1.1 million clones; roughly 77% of them occurred a single time. Together, the top ten hold approximately 0.95% of the sample. Sequencing was performed on memory CD4+ T cells from PBMCs. In the paper's terms, the cell subset or site label means: CD45RA-negative fraction. Receptor source: a man aged 18 to 29 in good health. Some clones in this sample may be carry-over from other donors' samples.

The chain recombines TRBV5-4 with TRBJ1-5, with TRBD1 as a possible D gene (5 bases). Trimming shortened V by 4 bases and J by 6 bases, and 11 bases separated the two germline ends. Germline values: CDR1 SGHNT, CDR2 YYREEE (reference sequence). CDR3 length: 13 amino acids. This chain's CDR3 is CASSIETGQPQHF. The CDR3 nucleotides are TGTGCCAGCAGCATAGAAACAGGTCAGCCCCAGCATTTT. The variable domain in full, with the rest retrieved from reference TRBV5-4 and TRBJ1-5, is ETGVTQSPTHLIKTRGQQVTLRCSSQSGHNTVSWYQQALGQGPQFIFQYYREEENGRGNFPPRFSGLQFPNYSSELNVNALELDDSALYLCASSIETGQPQHFGDGTRLSIL.

A word on this clone: One junction end disagrees with the germline gene, perhaps due to a read error. The chain couples TRBV10-3 to TRBJ2-7; 14 nucleotides match TRBD2. There are 14 residues in the CDR3. Germline loops: CDR1 ENHRY, CDR2 SYGVKD. The CDR3 DNA follows: TGTGCCATCAGTGAGTCGGGGACTAGCGGGAGCGACCACTTC. This translates into CAISESGTSGSDHF.

The J gene is TRBJ1-1, the V gene TRBV28; possible D gene TRBD1, 6 bases. The V gene's germline CDR1 is MDHEN and CDR2 SYDVKM. CDR3 size: 14 residues. V lost 3 bases to trimming and J lost 11 bases, with 19 bases between them. CDR3 protein: CASSLGAGAPGAFF. The CDR3 nucleotides are TGTGCCAGCAGTTTGGGGGCGGGGGCGCCCGGGGCTTTCTTT.

V gene TRBV9 combines with J gene TRBJ2-7, with 9 bases lining up with TRBD1. CDR1 and CDR2 from the germline V gene are SGDLS and YYNGEE. The CDR3 is 14 residues long. V trimming: 4 bases; J trimming: 3 bases; junction bases outside the gene matches: 5. The CDR3 DNA follows: TGTGCCAGCAGCCCGGGACAGGGTGACTACGAGCAGTACTTC. It encodes CASSPGQGDYEQYF.

The rearrangement uses TRBV6-5 and TRBJ2-5; D unclear. The CDR3 totals 16 residues. The V end was cut by 2 bases, the J end by 5 bases, with 18 bases between. CDR1 and CDR2 (germline): MNHEY, SVGAGI. As DNA, the CDR3 is TGTGCCAGCAGTTACCAGATAACCCCGGCCCGGGAGACCCAGTACTTC. Its translation is CASSYQITPARETQYF.

The chain's CDR3 is CAISAVGNEQYF. As DNA, the CDR3 is TGTGCCATCAGTGCGGTGGGGAACGAGCAGTACTTC. The J gene is TRBJ2-7, the V gene TRBV10-3; D is unresolved. Germline CDR1 is ENHRY and CDR2 is SYGVKD. CDR3 length: 12 residues. Trimming removed 4 bases at V and 5 bases at J, with 9 bases between.

V is TRBV29-1 and J is TRBJ2-3, with TRBD2 as a possible D gene (6 bases). V shed 5 bases and J shed 3 bases, with 18 bases lying between them. The CDR3 is 15 amino acids. Germline-derived CDR1 and CDR2 are SQVTM and ANQGSEA. CDR3 sequence reads: CSVLTGLKKTDTQYF. In nucleotides, the CDR3 is TGCAGCGTTCTTACAGGACTAAAAAAAACAGATACGCAGTATTTT.

V is TRBV6-5 and J is TRBJ2-7, with D possibly TRBD1 on 5 matching bases. The CDR3 has 14 residues. Trimming took 5 bases from V and 4 from J, leaving 15 bases between them. The germline V gene encodes CDR1 MNHEY and CDR2 SVGAGI. This CDR3 is CASSTVGALYEQYF. CDR3 sequence (DNA): TGTGCCAGCAGTACCGTTGGGGCCCTTTACGAGCAGTACTTC.

V and J are TRBV7-9 and TRBJ2-5, with 8 bases lining up with TRBD2. This CDR3 region has 15 residues. Germline V gene sequence: CDR1 SEHNR, CDR2 FQNEAQ (reference sequence). V shed 0 bases, J shed 5 bases, and the junction held 5 bases outside the gene matches. The CDR3 loop reads CASSLASGGRETQYF. CDR3 DNA: TGTGCCAGCAGCTTAGCGAGCGGGGGCAGGGAGACCCAGTACTTC.

The rearrangement uses TRBV5-1 and TRBJ2-5; 10 nucleotides agree with TRBD2. The DNA end is a closer match to TRBJ2-7, so the J assignment may be wrong. The CDR3 loop spans 14 amino acids. Germline lookup yields CDR1 SGHRS and CDR2 YFSETQ. CDR3 sequence reads: CASSFRAGGYEQYF. The CDR3 nucleotides are TGCGCCAGCAGCTTTCGAGCGGGAGGGTACGAGCAGTACTTC.

The genes are TRBV28 and TRBJ2-7, with D possibly TRBD2 on 5 matching bases. The CDR3 runs 15 residues. Trimming shortened V by 4 bases and J by 3 bases, and 16 bases separated the two germline ends. CDR1 MDHEN and CDR2 SYDVKM come from the germline V gene. CDR3 coding DNA: TGTGCCAGCAGTTCGGCGGGTACCCAACTCTACGAGCAGTACTTC. It codes for CASSSAGTQLYEQYF.

The gene calls are TRBV5-1 and TRBJ1-1, with TRBD1 as a possible D gene (6 bases). This CDR3 spans 14 amino acids. CDR1 is SGHRS and CDR2 is YFSETQ in the germline V gene. Trimming pared 5 bases from V and 3 bases from J, leaving 14 bases between. The CDR3 DNA follows: TGCGCCAGCAGAGTCACAGGGTGGGACACTGAAGCTTTCTTT. Protein: CASRVTGWDTEAFF.

This chain uses TRBV2 with TRBJ2-5; a possible D gene is TRBD1 (6 bases). The V gene's germline CDR1 is SNHLY and CDR2 FYNNEI. V was pared by 7 bases and J by 1 base, with 19 bases between. The CDR3 spans 16 residues. CDR3 amino acids: CASIRGQGFLQETQYF. The CDR3 DNA is TGTGCCAGCATCCGAGGCCAGGGGTTCCTCCAAGAGACCCAGTACTTC. Variable domain in full (rest from reference TRBV2 and TRBJ2-5): EPEVTQTPSHQVTQMGQEVILRCVPISNHLYFYWYRQILGQKVEFLVSFYNNEISEKSEIFDDQFSVERPDGSNFTLKIRSTKLEDSAMYFCASIRGQGFLQETQYFGPGTRLLVL.

J is TRBJ2-7 and V is TRBV7-8, with D perhaps matching TRBD1 or TRBD2 (6 bases each). CDR3 length: 14 amino acids. Germline V lookup: CDR1 SGHVS, CDR2 FQNEAQ. Trimming stripped 1 base from V and 6 bases from J, with 13 bases between. CDR3 coding DNA: TGTGCCAGCAGCTTAGGAGGGGGAGGTAGCGAGCAGTACTTC. This translates into CASSLGGGGSEQYF. Using reference TRBV7-8 and TRBJ2-7 for the parts outside the CDR3, the full variable domain is GAGVSQSPRYKVAKRGQDVALRCDPISGHVSLFWYQQALGQGPEFLTYFQNEAQLDKSGLPSDRFFAERPEGSVSTLKIQRTQQEDSAVYLCASSLGGGGSEQYFGPGTRLTVT.

V and J are TRBV19 and TRBJ2-3, with D perhaps matching TRBD2 (5 bases). The CDR3 extends over 14 amino acids. The germline V gene has CDR1 LNHDA and CDR2 SQIVND (reference sequence). Trimming left V 1 base short and J 8 bases short, with 13 bases between. The CDR3 here is CASSIGRGSVTQYF. CDR3 coding DNA: TGTGCCAGTAGTATAGGTCGGGGATCGGTTACGCAGTATTTT.